The present TCR beta chain was sequenced within a study of Ad26.COV2.S vaccination and SARS-CoV-2 variants. The treatment here: roughly 19 received Ad26.COV2.S at low or high dose, single or two shots; about 5 received placebo; per-sample allocation not given. Samples were taken on day 63 after the first vaccine or placebo injection. From germline, CDR1 is SNHLY and CDR2 FYNNEI. V was clipped by 7 bases and J by 5 bases; unmatched bases: 13. The CDR3 extends over 16 amino acids. The repertoire was sequenced with immunoSEQ multiplex PCR; TCRdb's copy has only in-frame clones and lacks some. The table has 240,000 or so clones, 88% seen once.

This TCR was recovered from a person aged 18-65 years who received the Ad26.COV2.S COVID-19 vaccine or a placebo. The sequencing here drew on peripheral blood, taken in a trial of Ad26.COV2.S vaccine versus placebo. V gene TRBV2 combines with J gene TRBJ2-1; 8 bases match TRBD2. In nucleotides, the CDR3 is TGTGCCAGCACCTTAGATGTAGCGGGGAGAGACAATGAGCAGTTCTTC. Amino acid sequence: CASTLDVAGRDNEQFF.